The clone carrying this T cell receptor beta chain occurred a few times. Its antigen is undetermined. The CDR3 covers 16 residues. Germline loops: CDR1 MGHRA, CDR2 YSYEKL. Trimming cost V 1 base and J 0 bases, with 7 bases left between them. The sample is drawn from a study of shared clonotypes between healthy human individuals. Overall study findings and caveats: Among the subsets, naive ones generally showed larger estimated richness than memory ones.

Several immunoSEQ 96-well plates shared each subset's DNA, each plate a replicate. The data were produced by immunoSEQ multiplex PCR, yet TCRdb's version contains in-frame clones alone and is incomplete. The sample contains some 1,100,000 clones, about 80% of which appear only once. CD4+ cells were split into CD45RA+ naive and CD45RA-negative memory subsets. The origin of this receptor is a man aged 18 to 35 in good health. Some clones in this sample may be carry-over from other donors' samples. The V call is TRBV4-1, the J call TRBJ2-6, with D hard to call. Specimen: memory CD4+ T cells from PBMCs. Subset described: CD45RA-negative fraction. CDR3 DNA sequence: TGCGCCAGCAGCCAAGCTCACCTCTCTGGGGCCAACGTCCTGACTTTC. Protein: CASSQAHLSGANVLTF.